Listed here is a single T cell receptor (beta chain). The sample is drawn from a study of blood T cell repertoires in COVID-19. Repertoires were generated with immunoSEQ multiplex PCR, while TCRdb's copy carries only in-frame clones and drops some. This table holds roughly 240,000 clones, approximately 87% found once. This TCR was recovered from a man aged 55 to 70 who had recovered from COVID-19. The sample comprised peripheral blood.

CDR3 residues: CASRSQGLRNQPQHF. The DNA of the CDR3 is TGTGCCAGTAGATCACAGGGTCTTCGTAATCAGCCCCAGCATTTT. This chain joins TRBV19 and TRBJ1-5; a weak D match, TRBD1 (6 bases). This CDR3 comprises 15 residues. Germline V gene sequence: CDR1 LNHDA, CDR2 SQIVND (reference sequence). Deletions cut 6 bases from V and 4 bases from J, with 16 bases between.